Sequencing of this T cell receptor (beta chain) was carried out in a study of beta chain features in type 1 diabetes. The study's findings and limits: Researchers caution that PCR might favor shorter templates, equally among patients and controls.

Sequencing targeted expressed TCRB transcripts, as all isolated RNA had been reverse transcribed. TCRdb's copy holds only in-frame clones and misses some; the assay was immunoSEQ multiplex PCR. The sample shows about 220,000 clones, approximately 11% of them seen only once. This CDR3 region has 15 residues. The V and J ends lost 9 bases and 1 base, in that order; junction bases with no gene match: 9. Germline V gives CDR1 SGHNT, CDR2 YYREEE (reference sequence). Of note for this clone: Its antigen remains unidentified.

The receptor's source is a man younger than 35 in good health. This chain links TRBV5-4 with TRBJ2-7, with 11 positions matching TRBD2. The sequenced material came from central memory CD4+ T cells from blood. The CDR3 is CATYSGTSGSYEQYF. Written as DNA, the CDR3 is TGTGCCACGTACTCCGGGACTAGCGGTTCCTACGAGCAGTACTTC.